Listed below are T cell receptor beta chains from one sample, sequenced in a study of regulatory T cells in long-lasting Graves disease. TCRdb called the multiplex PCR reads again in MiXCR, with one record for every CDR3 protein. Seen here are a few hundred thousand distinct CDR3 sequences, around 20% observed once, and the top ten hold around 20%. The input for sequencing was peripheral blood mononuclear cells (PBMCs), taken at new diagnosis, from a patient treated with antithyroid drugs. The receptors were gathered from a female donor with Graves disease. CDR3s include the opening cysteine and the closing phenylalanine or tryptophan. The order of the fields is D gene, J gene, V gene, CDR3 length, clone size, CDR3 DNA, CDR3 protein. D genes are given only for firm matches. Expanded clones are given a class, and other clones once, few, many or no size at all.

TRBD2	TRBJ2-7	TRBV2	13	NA	TGTGCCAGCACCTCCGGGACTATCTACGAGCAGTACTTC	CASTSGTIYEQYF
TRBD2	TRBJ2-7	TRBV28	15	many	TGTGCCAGCAGACGGACTAGCGGGAAACTCTACGAGCAGTACTTC	CASRRTSGKLYEQYF
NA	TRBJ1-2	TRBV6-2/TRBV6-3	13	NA	TGTGCCAGCAGTTACTCAGGGGATGGTGGCTACACCTTC	CASSYSGDGGYTF
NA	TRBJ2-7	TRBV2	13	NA	TGTGCCAGCGGGGGAGGTTGGGGCTACGAGCAGTACTTC	CASGGGWGYEQYF
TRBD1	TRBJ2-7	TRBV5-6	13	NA	TGTGCCAGCAGCCTCGACAGGGCATCCGAGCAGTACTTC	CASSLDRASEQYF
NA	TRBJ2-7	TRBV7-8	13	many	TGTGCCAGCAGCTTAGCGGGCGGCTACGAGCAGTACTTC	CASSLAGGYEQYF
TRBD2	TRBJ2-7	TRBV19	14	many	TGTGCCAGCGCCGACCGGGGGGTTGCCTACGAGCAGTACTTC	CASADRGVAYEQYF
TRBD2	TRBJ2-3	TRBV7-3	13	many	TGTGCCAGCAGCATGACTAGCGCAGATACGCAGTATTTT	CASSMTSADTQYF
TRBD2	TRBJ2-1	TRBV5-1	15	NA	TGCGCCAGCAGCTTGGGTAGCGGGAGGGCAAATGAGCAGTTCTTC	CASSLGSGRANEQFF
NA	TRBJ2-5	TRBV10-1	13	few	TGCGCCAGCAGTGACATGGACCAAGAGACCCAGTACTTC	CASSDMDQETQYF
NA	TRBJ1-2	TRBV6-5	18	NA	TGTGCCAGCAGTTACTCGACTACGGGACACAGGTTCCTCTATGGCTACACCTTC	CASSYSTTGHRFLYGYTF
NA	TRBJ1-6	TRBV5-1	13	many	TGCGCCAGCAGCTTGGATTTTAATTCACCCCTCCACTTT	CASSLDFNSPLHF
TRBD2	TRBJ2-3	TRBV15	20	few	TGTGCCACCAGCAGAGATGTCACATACCATGGGGGGGTGGGAACAGATACGCAGTATTTT	CATSRDVTYHGGVGTDTQYF
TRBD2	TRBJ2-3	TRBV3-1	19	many	TGTGCCAGCAGCCAGGAAGGGGGCGGACTAGCGGGAGGCACAGATACGCAGTATTTT	CASSQEGGGLAGGTDTQYF
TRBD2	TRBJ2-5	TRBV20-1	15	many	TGCAGTGCTCGTGGACACAGCGGGAGGTCGGAGACCCAGTACTTC	CSARGHSGRSETQYF
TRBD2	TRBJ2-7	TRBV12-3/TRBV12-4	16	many	TGTGCCAGCAGTTTTGCTAGCGGGAGGGCCAAATACGAGCAGTACTTC	CASSFASGRAKYEQYF
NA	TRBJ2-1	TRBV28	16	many	TGTGCCAGCAGTGGGAGGATCGCTAGCTCCTACAATGAGCAGTTCTTC	CASSGRIASSYNEQFF
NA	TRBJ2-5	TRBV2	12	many	TGTGCCAGCAGTGAATCCGGGGAGACCCAGTACTTC	CASSESGETQYF
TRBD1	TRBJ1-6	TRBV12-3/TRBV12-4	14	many	TGTGCCAGCAGTTTTAGACAGGGTATCTCACCCCTCCACTTT	CASSFRQGISPLHF
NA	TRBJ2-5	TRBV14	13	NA	TGTGCCAGCAGCCAAGATTTATTAGGGACCCAGTACTTC	CASSQDLLGTQYF
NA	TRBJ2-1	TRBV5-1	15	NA	TGCGCCAGCAGCCCCGTGGGGCTCCTAAGGGGTGAGCAGTTCTTC	CASSPVGLLRGEQFF
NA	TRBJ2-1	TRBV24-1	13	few	TGTGCCACCAGTGATTCCTACTACAATGAGCAGTTCTTC	CATSDSYYNEQFF